One sample yielded the 18 T cell receptor beta chains listed below, sequenced in a study of blood T cell repertoires in COVID-19 (TCRdb year 2020). Receptors were amplified or captured by the immunoSEQ multiplex PCR assay. TCRdb stores this immuneACCESS table with in-frame sequences only. Part of the clones is absent; in the studies checked, under half of the shortfall reflects unresolved V genes, and no reason is known for the rest. This sample is represented by about 97,000 clones; roughly 79% of them were singletons. The ten largest clones capture about 9.4% of the sample. Sequenced input: peripheral blood. The receptor source for this set is a man in his 70s with acute or convalescent COVID-19.

V and J are TRBV6-5 and TRBJ1-2; D gene unclear. This CDR3 region has 12 residues. Germline CDR1 and CDR2: MNHEY and SVGAGI. Trimming left V 6 bases short and J 7 bases short, with 12 bases between. CDR3 residues: CASRGGQVGYTF. The CDR3 DNA sequence: TGTGCCAGCAGGGGAGGGCAGGTTGGCTACACCTTC.

The V and J genes are TRBV4-1 and TRBJ1-5, with 8 bases matching TRBD1. The V and J ends lost 4 bases and 2 bases, in that order; junction bases with no gene match: 1. The germline V gene has CDR1 MGHRA and CDR2 YSYEKL. The CDR3 is 14 amino acids. Written as DNA, the CDR3 is TGCGCCAGCAGCCCGGGACAGGGCAATCAGCCCCAGCATTTT. Protein product: CASSPGQGNQPQHF.

CDR3 residues: CASSEPGQPRGYTF. The DNA for the CDR3 is TGTGCCAGCAGTGAACCGGGACAGCCCCGTGGCTACACCTTC. This chain connects TRBV6-1 to TRBJ1-2; 7 bases are shared with TRBD1. With 2 bases clipped from V and 7 bases from J, the junction kept 7 bases outside the gene matches. Germline V gene lookup returns CDR1 MNHNS and CDR2 SASEGT. The CDR3 runs to 14 residues.

This clone has just one count. This rearrangement joins TRBV30 to TRBJ1-2; D remains ambiguous. This CDR3 has 14 residues. V lost 8 bases to trimming and J lost 0 bases, with 16 bases between them. Germline V lookup: CDR1 GTSNPN, CDR2 SVGIG (reference sequence). CDR3 loop: CAGGQKKPNYGYTF. In DNA, the CDR3 is TGTGCCGGTGGGCAGAAAAAACCTAACTATGGCTACACCTTC.

The genes are TRBV6-1 and TRBJ2-7, with 9 bases lining up with TRBD1. This CDR3 has 15 residues. CDR1 MNHNS and CDR2 SASEGT come from the germline V gene. The V gene end was trimmed by 1 base and the J gene end by 2 bases; junction bases not matched to a gene: 3. This CDR3 is CASSEGTGAPYEQYF. For the CDR3, the DNA is TGTGCCAGCAGTGAAGGGACAGGGGCCCCCTACGAGCAGTACTTC.

This chain connects TRBV11-2 to TRBJ2-5; 12 bases are shared with TRBD1. CDR1 SGHAT and CDR2 FQNNGV come from the germline V gene. The length of the CDR3 is 15 residues. Trimming took 5 bases from V and 5 from J; bases not matched to a gene: 6. Here the CDR3 DNA reads TGTGCCAGCAGCCTGGGACAGGGGGCGTTCGAGACCCAGTACTTC. Amino acids: CASSLGQGAFETQYF.

The chain recombines TRBV3-1 (or the pseudogene TRBV3-2) with TRBJ1-2, with D possibly TRBD1 on 6 matching bases. Germline loops: CDR1 LGHDT, CDR2 YNNKEL (reference sequence). V lost 1 base and J 4 bases, leaving 13 bases between the germline ends. This CDR3 spans 15 amino acids. As DNA, the CDR3 is TGTGCCAGCAGCCAAGGGGCTGGGGGCGTCTATGGCTACACCTTC. This encodes CASSQGAGGVYGYTF.

This clone occurred a few times. The V gene is TRBV12-3 or TRBV12-4, the J gene TRBJ1-5, with TRBD1 matching over 8 bases. The CDR3 has 13 residues. V was clipped by 2 bases and J by 6 bases; unmatched bases: 0. The CDR3 coding sequence is TGTGCCAGCAGTTTACAGGGGGCTCAGCCCCAGCATTTT. The encoded protein is CASSLQGAQPQHF.

The rearrangement joins TRBV5-6 to TRBJ2-5; the match to TRBD2 covers 10 bases. Looked up from germline, CDR1 is SGHDT and CDR2 is YYEEEE. This CDR3 is 15 amino acids long. Trimming took 4 bases from V and 5 from J; bases not matched to a gene: 8. The CDR3 coding sequence is TGTGCCAGCAGCCAAAGCGGGAGGGGGGCCGAGACCCAGTACTTC. It is translated as CASSQSGRGAETQYF.

This sequence joins TRBV7-2 and TRBJ2-2; tentatively, D is TRBD2 (5 bases). Germline CDR1 SGHTA, CDR2 FQGNSA. CDR3 length: 16 amino acids. The ends were cut back, 2 bases at V and 0 bases at J, with 10 bases in the middle. CDR3 DNA: TGTGCCAGCAGCTTAACTAGTTTTCCGAACACCGGGGAGCTGTTTTTT. Its translation: CASSLTSFPNTGELFF.

This chain links TRBV10-3 with TRBJ2-7; D perhaps matches TRBD1 (6 bases). V was clipped by 9 bases and J by 3 bases, with 15 bases between them. The CDR3 totals 13 residues. The V gene's germline CDR1 is ENHRY and CDR2 SYGVKD. The CDR3 sequence is CAMKDREHYEQYF. The DNA for the CDR3 is TGTGCCATGAAGGACAGAGAACACTACGAGCAGTACTTC.

This chain uses TRBV3-1 (or the pseudogene TRBV3-2) with TRBJ2-5; 7 nucleotides line up with TRBD1. The germline gives CDR1 LGHDT, CDR2 YNNKEL (reference sequence). Trimming at V came to 4 bases and at J to 4 bases, leaving 3 bases not matched to a gene. This CDR3 is built from 13 residues. This CDR3 is CASSLQGSETQYF. In nucleotides, the CDR3 is TGTGCCAGCAGCCTACAGGGGTCAGAGACCCAGTACTTC.

The chain uses TRBV6-5 and TRBJ1-1, with a weak D call TRBD1 (5 bases). Trimming removed 5 bases from V and 1 base from J, with 8 bases in between. The length of the CDR3 is 13 residues. Germline V gene sequence: CDR1 MNHEY, CDR2 SVGAGI. The chain's CDR3 is CASSTDRNTEAFF. In DNA, the CDR3 is TGTGCCAGCAGTACCGACAGGAACACTGAAGCTTTCTTT.

V gene TRBV7-9 combines with J gene TRBJ2-5; TRBD2 is a possible D gene (6 bases). Germline V gene sequence: CDR1 SEHNR, CDR2 FQNEAQ (reference sequence). Trimming took off 10 bases at V and 0 bases at J, with 9 bases between the two ends. This CDR3 is built from 12 residues. The CDR3, as DNA: TGTGCCACCGGCGGGGACCAAGAGACCCAGTACTTC. Translation: CATGGDQETQYF.

This rearrangement joins TRBV7-3 to TRBJ2-7; tentatively, D is TRBD2 (6 bases). The germline gives CDR1 SGHTA, CDR2 FQGTGA. V dropped 5 bases and J dropped 7 bases, with 21 bases sitting between them. The length of the CDR3 is 15 residues. CDR3 sequence reads: CASSTGANRGGEQYF. The DNA for the CDR3 is TGTGCCAGCAGCACGGGAGCCAATCGGGGTGGTGAGCAGTACTTC.

This chain links TRBV10-3 with TRBJ2-7, with 12 bases identical to TRBD2. Germline V gene lookup returns CDR1 ENHRY and CDR2 SYGVKD. The J segment lost 5 bases and the V segment lost 6 bases, leaving 11 bases of the junction unmatched. The CDR3 has 16 residues. CDR3 sequence (DNA): TGTGCCATCAGGGACCCCCTAGCGGGAGGGCCCGACGAGCAGTACTTC. This translates into CAIRDPLAGGPDEQYF.

This chain uses TRBV19 with TRBJ2-1, with D tentatively TRBD2 (5 bases). The CDR3 runs 14 residues. V was pared by 7 bases and J by 0 bases, with 10 bases between. Germline V lookup: CDR1 LNHDA, CDR2 SQIVND (reference sequence). DNA of the CDR3: TGTGCCAGTAAGGTCGGGAACTCCTACAATGAGCAGTTCTTC. Translated, it gives CASKVGNSYNEQFF.

The table lists this clone with a few counts. The chain carries TRBV30 and TRBJ1-6; D remains unclear. This CDR3 is 12 amino acids long. From germline, CDR1 is GTSNPN and CDR2 SVGIG (reference sequence). Trimming shortened V by 0 bases and J by 9 bases, and 6 bases separated the two germline ends. The CDR3 spells CAWSVTASPLHF. The DNA for the CDR3 is TGTGCCTGGAGTGTAACAGCTTCACCCCTCCACTTT.